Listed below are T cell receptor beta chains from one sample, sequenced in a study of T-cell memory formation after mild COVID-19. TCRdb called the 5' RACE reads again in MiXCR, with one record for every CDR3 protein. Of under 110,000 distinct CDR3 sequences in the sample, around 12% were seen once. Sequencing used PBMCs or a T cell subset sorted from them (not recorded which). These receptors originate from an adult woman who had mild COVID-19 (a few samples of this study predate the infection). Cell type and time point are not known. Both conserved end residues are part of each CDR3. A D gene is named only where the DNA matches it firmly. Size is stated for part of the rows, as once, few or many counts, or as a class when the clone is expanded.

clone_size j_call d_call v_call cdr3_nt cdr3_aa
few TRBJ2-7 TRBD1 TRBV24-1 TGTGCCACCAGTGAGGAGAGAGACAGGGGTGTATACGAGCAGTACTTC CATSEERDRGVYEQYF
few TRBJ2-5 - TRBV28 TGTGCCAGCAGTTTGTCTCGGGGCTCACGAGAGACCCAGTACTTC CASSLSRGSRETQYF
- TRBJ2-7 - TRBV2 TGTGCCAGCGGGGGGTATACGTCCACGCCCTACGAGCAGTACTTC CASGGYTSTPYEQYF
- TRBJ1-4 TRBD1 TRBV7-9 TGTGCCAGCAGCCCGGGACAGGGGAGAAGAGGGGCCAATGAAAAACTGTTTTTT CASSPGQGRRGANEKLFF
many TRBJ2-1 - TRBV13 TGTGCCAGCAGCTTAGGCACGGGACAAAGGAATGAGCAGTTCTTC CASSLGTGQRNEQFF
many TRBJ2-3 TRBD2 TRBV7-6 TGTGCCAGCAGCTTCGGTGGTAGCGGGGAGGGTACGCAGTATTTT CASSFGGSGEGTQYF
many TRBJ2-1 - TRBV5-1 TGCGCCAGCAGCTTTGGGGGAGTGGGCTACAATGAGCAGTTCTTC CASSFGGVGYNEQFF
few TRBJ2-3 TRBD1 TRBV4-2 TGTGCCAGCAGCGAACCGACAGGGGTTTTGGCAGATACGCAGTATTTT CASSEPTGVLADTQYF
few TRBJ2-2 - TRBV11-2 TGTGCCAGCAGCTTAGATGTTTGGGGGGGCGCGGACACCGGGGAGCTGTTTTTT CASSLDVWGGADTGELFF
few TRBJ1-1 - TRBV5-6 TGTGCCAGCAGCAACCCGGGACATATAAACACTGAAGCTTTCTTT CASSNPGHINTEAFF
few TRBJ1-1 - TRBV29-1 TGCAGCGCCTCGATGGGGGACACTGAAGCTTTCTTT CSASMGDTEAFF
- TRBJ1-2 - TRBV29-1 TGCAGCGTTGAAGAAAGAATCGGGGTTGTCGACAGTGAAAATCAGAGGATCTATGGCTACACCTTC CSVEERIGVVDSENQRIYGYTF
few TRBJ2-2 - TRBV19 TGTGCCAGTAGTCTTAATGGAGGTTCCGGGGAGCTGTTTTTT CASSLNGGSGELFF